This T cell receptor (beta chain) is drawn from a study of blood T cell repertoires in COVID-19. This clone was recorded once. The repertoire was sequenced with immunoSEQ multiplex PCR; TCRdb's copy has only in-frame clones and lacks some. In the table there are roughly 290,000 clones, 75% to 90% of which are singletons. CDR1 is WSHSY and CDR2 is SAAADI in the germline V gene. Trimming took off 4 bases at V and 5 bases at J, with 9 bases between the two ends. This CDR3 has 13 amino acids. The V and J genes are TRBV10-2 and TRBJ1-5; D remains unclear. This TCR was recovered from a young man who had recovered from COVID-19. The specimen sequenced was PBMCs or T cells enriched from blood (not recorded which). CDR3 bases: TGCGCCAGCAGTGGAGGGAGTTATCAGCCCCAGCATTTT. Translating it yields CASSGGSYQPQHF.